This TCR beta chain was identified in a study of T cell repertoires in cytomegalovirus infection. Whole-study findings and limits: CMV-specific TCR beta clonotypes restricted by HLA-C were the ones dominating the ex vivo response.

The CDR3 sequence is 17 residues long. Germline CDR1 reads KGHDR; CDR2 reads SFDVKD. V trimming: 1 base; J trimming: 2 bases; junction bases outside the gene matches: 8. A single record per CDR3 protein comes from TCRdb applying MiXCR to the reads. The table includes 630,000 or so distinct CDR3 sequences, roughly 24% detected once. In regard to this clonotype: Its specificity is unknown.

The chain recombines TRBV24-1 with TRBJ2-3, with 7 bases fitting TRBD1. Sequenced material: CD8+ T cells from PBMCs. The origin of this receptor is a human donor in good health (CMV status not recorded). Some clones in this sample may be carry-over from other donors' samples. The CDR3 sequence is CATSDFRDSIFTDTQYF. DNA for the CDR3: TGTGCCACCAGTGATTTCAGGGACAGTATCTTCACAGATACGCAGTATTTT.